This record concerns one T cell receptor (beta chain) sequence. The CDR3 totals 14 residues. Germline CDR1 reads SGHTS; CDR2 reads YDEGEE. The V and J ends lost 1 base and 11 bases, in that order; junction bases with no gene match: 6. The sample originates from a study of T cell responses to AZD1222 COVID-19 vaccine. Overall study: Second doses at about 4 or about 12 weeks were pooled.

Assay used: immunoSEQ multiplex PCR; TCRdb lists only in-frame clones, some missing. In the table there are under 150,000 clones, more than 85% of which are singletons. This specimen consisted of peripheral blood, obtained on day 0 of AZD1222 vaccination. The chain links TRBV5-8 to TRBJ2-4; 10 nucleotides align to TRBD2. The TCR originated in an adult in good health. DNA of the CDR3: TGTGCCAGCAGCTTGAGTTTTAGCGGGGGGTTTCAGTACTTC. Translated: CASSLSFSGGFQYF. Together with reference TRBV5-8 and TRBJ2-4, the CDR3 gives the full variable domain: EAGVTQSPTHLIKTRGQQATLRCSPISGHTSVYWYQQALGLGLQFLLWYDEGEERNRGNFPPRFSGRQFPNYSSELNVNALELEDSALYLCASSLSFSGGFQYFGAGTRLSVL.